This T cell receptor (beta chain) was sequenced during a study of blood T cells in healthy people across ages. General study points: Measured against age, TCR beta diversity per million T cells decreased in a roughly linear manner.

The authors ran a second PCR of roughly 6 to 11 cycles using a sample-barcoded 5' primer and a J-beta primer mix. TCRdb called the 5' RACE reads again in MiXCR, with one record for every CDR3 protein. The profile shows roughly 1.5 million distinct CDR3 sequences, roughly two fifths of them singletons. Isolation of PBMCs gave at least 7 million cells per sample. Remarks on this clonotype: Its target is unknown.

The CDR3 has 15 residues. V lost 6 bases and J 0 bases, leaving 13 bases between the germline ends. CDR1 SGDLS and CDR2 YYNGEE come from the germline V gene. The sequencing sample was made of blood. The origin of this receptor is a woman aged 18-29 years in good health. The chain joins TRBV9 to TRBJ2-1; D call uncertain. For the CDR3, the DNA is TGTGCCAGCACGAGAGCGTTCAGCTCCTACAATGAGCAGTTCTTC. It translates to CASTRAFSSYNEQFF.